The clone carrying this T cell receptor (beta chain) came up once. Its antigen remains unidentified. The data belong to a study of cytomegalovirus exposure and HLA in healthy donors. Study-wide points: In vitro experiments confirmed that a few CMV-associated chains were specific for CMV antigens. Earlier analysis looked at TCR beta V segments, and most were productive about 90% or about 30% of the time. Rates of TCR association differed by HLA locus in a later analysis, with DRB1 highest and HLA-C lowest. Follow-up analysis later connected one missense variant in DCLRE1C with trimming of TCR beta V- and J-genes.

Primers included in the PCR were 60 Vbeta and 13 Jbeta primers. Clones were read by immunoSEQ multiplex PCR, and TCRdb kept only the in-frame ones, dropping some. This sample yields 100,000 or so clones, of which 75% are seen a single time; more than 9% belongs to the top ten. The specimen sequenced was PBMCs. The clonotype originates from a man aged 45-65 years in good health and CMV-seronegative.

This CDR3 reads CASSPLEARELFF. The CDR3 DNA reads as TGTGCCAGCAGCCCCCTAGAAGCCCGGGAGCTGTTTTTT. The genes are TRBV7-2 and TRBJ2-2; D unclear. Germline V gene sequence: CDR1 SGHTA, CDR2 FQGNSA. CDR3 length: 13 residues. V lost 5 bases and J lost 9, with 13 bases in between.